This TCR beta chain was obtained from a study of cytotoxic CD8 clonotypes in ibrutinib-treated CLL. The CDR3 runs 14 residues. Germline lookup yields CDR1 MNHNS and CDR2 SASEGT. V was pared by 3 bases and J by 3 bases, with 9 bases between. Repertoires were generated with immunoSEQ multiplex PCR, while TCRdb's copy carries only in-frame clones and drops some. The table records about 160,000 clones, roughly 86% of them present only once. The sample in question was PBMCs, obtained after 12 months of ibrutinib treatment. The chain is built from TRBV6-1 and TRBJ1-5, with D hard to call. The clonotype comes from a human donor with chronic lymphocytic leukemia. The CDR3 reads CASSDSGSNQPQHF. CDR3 DNA sequence: TGTGCCAGCAGTGATTCCGGATCCAATCAGCCCCAGCATTTT.